This passage covers 30 T cell receptor beta chains from one sample sequenced in a study of identical twins. TCRdb called the 5' RACE reads again in MiXCR, with one record for every CDR3 protein. The table shows 450,000 or so distinct CDR3 sequences, with roughly 26% occurring only once. The same data also went into a second study, on T cells expressing NK-cell markers.

Sequencing was carried out using CD4+ T cells sorted from blood. The receptors stem from a woman aged 18-29 years in good health.

This clonotype has more than one count but fewer than ten. V gene TRBV6-1 combines with J gene TRBJ2-5; the match to TRBD1 covers 8 bases. The junction had 6 bases not matched to a gene; V was cut back by 8 bases and J by 4 bases. CDR3 size: 13 residues. CDR1 MNHNS and CDR2 SASEGT come from the germline V gene. CDR3 sequence: CASSSRGRETQYF. CDR3 in DNA: TGTGCCAGCTCTTCCAGGGGGCGAGAGACCCAGTACTTC.

The V call is TRBV14, the J call TRBJ1-1; D is unresolved. V gave up 2 bases and J gave up 1 base, with 5 bases separating them. The V gene's germline CDR1 is SGHDN and CDR2 FVKESK. The CDR3 is made up of 13 amino acids. The CDR3 loop reads CASSQSPNTEAFF. The CDR3 DNA reads as TGTGCCAGCAGCCAAAGCCCGAACACTGAAGCTTTCTTT.

The chain is built from TRBV12-3 or TRBV12-4 and TRBJ2-5; maybe TRBD1 (5 bases). The CDR3 is 14 amino acids. Trimming took off 5 bases at V and 2 bases at J, with 12 bases between the two ends. CDR3 nucleotide sequence: TGTGCCAGCAGTCGACGACAGAAACAAGAGACCCAGTACTTC. Translation gives CASSRRQKQETQYF.

The chain has TRBV3-1 and TRBJ2-1; D is ambiguous. CDR3 length equals 12 residues. Germline loops: CDR1 LGHDT, CDR2 YNNKEL (reference sequence). With 2 bases removed from V and 15 bases from J, the gap between germline ends came to 14 bases. CDR3 residues: CASSQLGQPMFF. The CDR3 bases are TGTGCCAGCAGCCAACTCGGCCAGCCGATGTTCTTC.

J is TRBJ1-1 and V is TRBV12-3 or TRBV12-4, with 7 nucleotides matching TRBD1. This CDR3 spans 13 amino acids. The trim removed 6 bases at V and 7 bases at J, leaving 8 bases unmatched. The CDR3 protein is CASRPRGGGEAFF. In DNA form, the CDR3 reads TGTGCCAGCAGGCCCAGGGGGGGTGGTGAAGCTTTCTTT.

The chain joins TRBV6-2 or TRBV6-3 to TRBJ1-1; D not certain. Germline V gene data show CDR1 as MNHEY and CDR2 as SVGEGT. CDR3 length equals 13 residues. Trimming left V 7 bases short and J 4 bases short, with 13 bases between. This CDR3 reads CASIRRGGTEAFF. The CDR3 DNA sequence: TGTGCCAGCATCCGACGCGGTGGCACTGAAGCTTTCTTT.

This chain connects TRBV20-1 to TRBJ1-1; the D gene is possibly TRBD1 (5 bases). The CDR3 consists of 11 residues. CDR1 and CDR2 (germline): DFQATT, SNEGSKA (reference sequence). The ends were cut back, 5 bases at V and 11 bases at J, with 15 bases in the middle. The CDR3 DNA reads TGCAGTGCTCGCCTATGGGGGGTGGCTTTCTTT. Translated: CSARLWGVAFF.

The rearrangement links TRBV30 to TRBJ2-1; a weak D match, TRBD2 (6 bases). This CDR3 comprises 14 residues. The germline V gene has CDR1 GTSNPN and CDR2 SVGIG (reference sequence). V was trimmed by 8 bases and J by 2 bases, leaving 16 bases between them. This chain's CDR3 is CAGVFAGPYNEQFF. The CDR3 coding sequence is TGTGCCGGGGTTTTCGCGGGGCCCTACAATGAGCAGTTCTTC. The complete variable domain, with remaining parts taken from reference TRBV30 and TRBJ2-1, reads SQTIHQWPATLVQPVGSPLSLECTVEGTSNPNLYWYRQAAGRGLQLLFYSVGIGQISSEVPQNLSASRPQDRQFILSSKKLLLSDSGFYLCAGVFAGPYNEQFFGPGTRLTVL.

The chain has TRBV6-1 and TRBJ1-6; 8 nucleotides agree with TRBD1. The CDR3 covers 15 residues. Unmatched junction bases numbered 11, after V lost 6 bases and J lost 10 bases. The V gene's germline CDR1 is MNHNS and CDR2 SASEGT. For the CDR3, the DNA is TGTGCCAGCAGCCTCCTAACAGGGGGACGGTCACCCCTCCACTTT. Translating it yields CASSLLTGGRSPLHF.

This clonotype came up a few times. The chain has TRBV20-1 and TRBJ2-1; D is perhaps TRBD2 (7 bases). With 3 bases removed from V and 9 bases from J, the gap between germline ends came to 9 bases. Germline V gives CDR1 DFQATT, CDR2 SNEGSKA (reference sequence). The CDR3 totals 11 residues. DNA of the CDR3: TGCAGTGCTAGGGGGGGGCTTGAGCAGTTCTTC. As protein: CSARGGLEQFF.

This sequence joins TRBV20-1 and TRBJ1-2; 8 positions match TRBD1. The germline V gene encodes CDR1 DFQATT and CDR2 SNEGSKA (reference sequence). The CDR3 covers 13 residues. With V trimmed by 6 bases and J by 7 bases, 10 bases remained unmatched. The CDR3: CSAPRTGYGGYTF. CDR3 sequence (DNA): TGCAGTGCACCGAGGACAGGGTACGGTGGCTACACCTTC.

This clonotype was counted a few times. V is TRBV24-1 and J is TRBJ2-5, with a weak D call TRBD1 (6 bases). CDR1 is KGHDR and CDR2 is SFDVKD in the germline V gene. The CDR3 has 14 residues. Trimming took 10 bases from V and 2 from J, leaving 16 bases between them. In DNA form, the CDR3 reads TGTGCCACTCAGGGGAAAGGATTTCAAGAGACCCAGTACTTC. Its protein is CATQGKGFQETQYF.

In this sample, this clonotype turned up a few times. The chain recombines TRBV6-1 with TRBJ2-7; D may be TRBD1 or TRBD2 (5 bases each). The germline V gene has CDR1 MNHNS and CDR2 SASEGT. The CDR3 is 13 amino acids. Deletions cut 6 bases from V and 4 bases from J, with 13 bases between. In DNA form, the CDR3 reads TGTGCCAGCAGCCCCCGAGGGGCTTACGAGCAGTACTTC. Amino acids: CASSPRGAYEQYF.

The chain has TRBV7-2 and TRBJ2-5; TRBD1 matches 7 bases. In germline, CDR1 is SGHTA, CDR2 FQGNSA. V trimming: 5 bases; J trimming: 5 bases; junction bases outside the gene matches: 8. The CDR3 length is 14 residues. The CDR3 region has the DNA TGTGCCAGCAGCCCACAGGGGCGAAGGGAGACCCAGTACTTC. It translates to CASSPQGRRETQYF.

The rearrangement links TRBV30 to TRBJ2-1, with D tentatively TRBD2 (5 bases). The CDR3 loop spans 16 amino acids. V dropped 5 bases and J dropped 2 bases, with 19 bases sitting between them. CDR1 is GTSNPN, CDR2 SVGIG, per germline (reference sequence). The CDR3 coding sequence is TGTGCCTGGGGCCCCCCCCAACTAGGAACCTACAATGAGCAGTTCTTC. Its translation: CAWGPPQLGTYNEQFF.

This chain uses TRBV6-5 with TRBJ2-1; D perhaps matches TRBD2 (5 bases). The CDR3 sequence is 11 residues long. Per the germline V gene, CDR1 is MNHEY and CDR2 is SVGAGI. V was pared by 0 bases and J by 14 bases, with 8 bases between. CDR3: CASSYSRVEFF. Written as DNA, the CDR3 is TGTGCCAGCAGTTACTCGCGGGTTGAGTTCTTC.

This clonotype has a count of ten or more. The rearrangement links TRBV5-1 to TRBJ1-2, with 8 bases aligning to TRBD1. The CDR3 sequence is 18 residues long. The germline gives CDR1 SGHRS, CDR2 YFSETQ. V dropped 0 bases and J dropped 3; count of bases not matched to a gene: 13. CDR3 protein: CASSLARGPGGADYGYTF. The DNA of the CDR3 is TGCGCCAGCAGCTTGGCTCGGGGCCCAGGGGGCGCGGACTATGGCTACACCTTC.

This clonotype showed up many times. The genes are TRBV6-6 and TRBJ1-2; TRBD1 is a possible D gene (5 bases). CDR3 size: 13 residues. Deletions cut 2 bases from V and 8 bases from J, with 12 bases between. Germline V gene data show CDR1 as MNHNY and CDR2 as SVGAGI (reference sequence). The CDR3 protein is CASSYNQGAGYTF. CDR3 nucleotide sequence: TGTGCCAGCAGTTACAACCAGGGCGCGGGCTACACCTTC.

The chain couples TRBV12-3 or TRBV12-4 to TRBJ2-1, with TRBD2 identical over 9 bases. CDR3 length: 17 residues. J was trimmed by 6 bases and V by 11 bases; bases with no gene match: 20. DNA of the CDR3: TGTGCCTGCTCCTACAGGGATCTAGCGGGACGCGGCAATGAGCAGTTCTTC. Its protein product is CACSYRDLAGRGNEQFF.

The chain employs TRBV6-5 and TRBJ2-3, with TRBD2 matching over 8 bases. The ends lost 2 bases at V and 5 bases at J; junction bases unmatched: 6. The length of the CDR3 is 15 residues. CDR1 and CDR2 from the germline V gene are MNHEY and SVGAGI. CDR3 sequence: CASSYPGRGGDTQYF. DNA of the CDR3: TGTGCCAGCAGTTACCCGGGACGGGGGGGAGATACGCAGTATTTT.

The chain combines TRBV6-7 with TRBJ1-5; D is undetermined. TRBV6-7 is an open reading frame whose function is uncertain. The CDR3 runs 17 residues. With 2 bases removed from V and 0 bases from J, the gap between germline ends came to 14 bases. CDR3 in amino acids: CASSYVIAAHSNQPQHF. The CDR3 DNA reads TGTGCCAGCAGTTACGTGATAGCAGCCCATAGCAATCAGCCCCAGCATTTT.

This clonotype appeared a few times. The V call is TRBV18, the J call TRBJ2-3; D possibly corresponds to TRBD2 (6 bases). This CDR3 has 18 residues. V shed 3 bases and J shed 1 base, with 20 bases lying between them. Per the germline V gene, CDR1 is KGHSH and CDR2 is LQKENI. CDR3 nucleotide sequence: TGTGCCAGCTCACCCCTACGGGCGGGAAGACGGGGCACAGATACGCAGTATTTT. This gives the protein CASSPLRAGRRGTDTQYF. Drawing the rest from reference TRBV18 and TRBJ2-3, the complete variable domain is NAGVMQNPRHLVRRRGQEARLRCSPMKGHSHVYWYRQLPEEGLKFMVYLQKENIIDESGMPKERFSAEFPKEGPSILRIQQVVRGDSAAYFCASSPLRAGRRGTDTQYFGPGTRLTVL.

The rearrangement uses TRBV10-2 and TRBJ2-3; D possibly matches TRBD1 or TRBD2 (5 bases each). Germline CDR1 reads WSHSY; CDR2 reads SAAADI. The CDR3 consists of 16 residues. V was clipped by 5 bases and J by 0 bases, with 15 bases between them. CDR3: CASSIAGAGSTDTQYF. As DNA, the CDR3 is TGCGCCAGCAGTATCGCCGGGGCCGGTAGCACAGATACGCAGTATTTT.

The chain uses TRBV6-2 or TRBV6-3 and TRBJ2-7; 7 bases are a match to TRBD1. CDR1 is MNHEY and CDR2 is SVGEGT in the germline V gene. There are 15 residues in the CDR3. The V gene end was trimmed by 7 bases and the J gene end by 6 bases; junction bases not matched to a gene: 15. The CDR3 sequence is CASILTSGTVAEQYF. The CDR3 bases are TGTGCCAGCATTCTTACCTCCGGGACAGTAGCCGAGCAGTACTTC.

This rearrangement joins TRBV5-1 to TRBJ1-1; D possibly corresponds to TRBD1 (5 bases). Trimming stripped 4 bases from V and 0 bases from J, with 16 bases between. This CDR3 region has 16 residues. Germline V gene sequence: CDR1 SGHRS, CDR2 YFSETQ. The CDR3 DNA reads as TGCGCCAGCAGCCCCCTTGACAGTGCCCTGAACACTGAAGCTTTCTTT. Translating gives CASSPLDSALNTEAFF.

CDR3 loop: CASSLFGTGQETQYF. The CDR3 DNA reads as TGTGCCAGCTCACTATTCGGGACAGGTCAAGAGACCCAGTACTTC. This chain joins TRBV18 and TRBJ2-5, with 8 bases aligning to TRBD1. V lost 4 bases and J lost 2; bases outside the gene matches: 6. Germline loops: CDR1 KGHSH, CDR2 LQKENI. This CDR3 contains 15 residues.

The gene calls are TRBV7-2 and TRBJ2-7; D gene ambiguous. V was trimmed by 4 bases and J by 9 bases, leaving 16 bases between them. Germline CDR1 reads SGHTA; CDR2 reads FQGNSA. The CDR3 loop spans 13 amino acids. The CDR3, as DNA: TGTGCCAGCAGCTCCCCTATCCGGCTTCTGCAGTACTTC. Its translation is CASSSPIRLLQYF.

This chain links TRBV20-1 with TRBJ2-7; D is tentatively TRBD1 or TRBD2 (6 bases each). The V gene's germline CDR1 is DFQATT and CDR2 SNEGSKA (reference sequence). This CDR3 spans 15 amino acids. The V and J ends lost 0 bases and 2 bases respectively, with 14 bases between them. The CDR3 loop reads CSARDGGQAPYEQYF. The CDR3 nucleotides are TGCAGTGCTAGAGATGGGGGGCAGGCCCCCTACGAGCAGTACTTC.

This clonotype was counted a few times. The rearrangement links TRBV12-3 or TRBV12-4 to TRBJ1-5; D is possibly TRBD1 (5 bases). The ends were cut back, 3 bases at V and 16 bases at J, with 19 bases in the middle. This CDR3 comprises 13 residues. The CDR3 loop reads CASSFSGDGHLHF. As DNA, the CDR3 is TGTGCCAGCAGTTTTAGCGGGGACGGGCACCTCCATTTT.

The chain couples TRBV20-1 to TRBJ2-3, with 8 positions matching TRBD2. The CDR3 consists of 16 residues. With V trimmed by 2 bases and J by 5 bases, 12 bases remained unmatched. From germline, CDR1 is DFQATT and CDR2 SNEGSKA (reference sequence). The CDR3: CSARHPLAGSRDTQYF. The CDR3 nucleotides are TGCAGTGCTAGACATCCCTTAGCGGGAAGTAGAGATACGCAGTATTTT.